This T cell receptor beta chain is drawn from a study of T cells after posttransplantation cyclophosphamide. Study outcomes and limitations: Donor-recipient repertoire similarity was low at 1-2 months, rising over year one.

Remarks on this clone: What it binds is not known.

From germline, CDR1 is SGHTA and CDR2 FQGNSA. The trim removed 3 bases at V and 5 bases at J, leaving 3 bases unmatched. This CDR3 has 13 amino acids. The assay was immunoSEQ multiplex PCR, and TCRdb's table has in-frame clones only and misses some. The sample includes 8,000 to 10,000 clones, approximately 82% of them seen just once. Treatment was busulfan-fludarabine conditioning, a marrow graft, and cyclophosphamide on days +3 and +4. The V and J genes are TRBV7-2 and TRBJ1-2; 7 bases match TRBD1. The receptor was derived from a female patient aged 40-49 years who received an allogeneic stem cell transplant from a related donor, was CMV-positive, and had no GVHD. Some T cells may be transferred from the graft donor. Material: PBMCs, obtained about 1,900 days after a stem cell transplant with posttransplant cyclophosphamide. CDR3 in amino acids: CASSLGQYYGYTF. The CDR3 bases are TGTGCCAGCAGCTTGGGACAGTATTATGGCTACACCTTC.